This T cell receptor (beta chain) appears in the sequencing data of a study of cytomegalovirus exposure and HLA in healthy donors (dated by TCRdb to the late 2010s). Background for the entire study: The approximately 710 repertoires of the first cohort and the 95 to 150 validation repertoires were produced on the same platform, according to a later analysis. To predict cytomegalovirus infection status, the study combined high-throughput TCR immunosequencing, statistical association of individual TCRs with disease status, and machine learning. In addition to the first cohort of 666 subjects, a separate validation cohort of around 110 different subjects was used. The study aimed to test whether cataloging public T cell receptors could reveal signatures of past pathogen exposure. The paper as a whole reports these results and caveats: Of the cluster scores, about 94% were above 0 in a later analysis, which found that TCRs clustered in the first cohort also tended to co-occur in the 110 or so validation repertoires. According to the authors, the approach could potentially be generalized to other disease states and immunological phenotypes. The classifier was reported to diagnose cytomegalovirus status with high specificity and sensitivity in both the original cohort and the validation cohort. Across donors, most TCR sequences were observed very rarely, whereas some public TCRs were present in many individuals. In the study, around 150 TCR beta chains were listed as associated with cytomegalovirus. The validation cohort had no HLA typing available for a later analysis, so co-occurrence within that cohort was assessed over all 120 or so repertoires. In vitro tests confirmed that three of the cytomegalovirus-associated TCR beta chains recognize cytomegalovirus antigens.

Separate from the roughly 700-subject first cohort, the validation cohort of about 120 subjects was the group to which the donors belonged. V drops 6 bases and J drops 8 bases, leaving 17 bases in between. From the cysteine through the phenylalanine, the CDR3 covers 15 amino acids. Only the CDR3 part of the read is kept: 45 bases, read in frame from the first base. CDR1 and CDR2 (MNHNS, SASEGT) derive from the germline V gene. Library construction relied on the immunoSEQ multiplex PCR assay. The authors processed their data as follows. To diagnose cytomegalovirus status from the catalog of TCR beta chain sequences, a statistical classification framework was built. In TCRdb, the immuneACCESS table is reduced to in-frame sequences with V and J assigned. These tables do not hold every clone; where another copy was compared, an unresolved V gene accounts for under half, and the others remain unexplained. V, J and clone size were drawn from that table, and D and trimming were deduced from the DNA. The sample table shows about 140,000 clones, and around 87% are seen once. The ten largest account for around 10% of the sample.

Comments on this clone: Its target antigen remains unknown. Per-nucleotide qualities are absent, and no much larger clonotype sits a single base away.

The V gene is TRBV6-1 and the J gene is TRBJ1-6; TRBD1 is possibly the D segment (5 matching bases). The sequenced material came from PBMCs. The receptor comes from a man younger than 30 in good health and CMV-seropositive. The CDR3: CASRPVGGRYSPLHF. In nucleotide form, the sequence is TGTGCCAGCAGGCCTGTGGGGGGGAGGTATTCACCCCTCCACTTT.